The 20 T cell receptor beta chains reported below all come from one sample, sequenced in a study of vaccination and CD4 T cells after COVID-19. The Oncomine TCR Beta short-read assay sequenced DNA from cultured CD4+ T cells. A single record per CDR3 protein comes from TCRdb applying MiXCR to the PCR reads. The sample has under 20,000 distinct CDR3 sequences; about 23% are singletons. Sample treatment: approximately nine-day PBMC culture with coronavirus spike peptide pools or control peptides (ViraFEST assay). The antigens these receptors bind are not known. Sequences were obtained from cultured CD4+ T cells from blood. Receptors were obtained from a human donor with COVID-19.

This clonotype is a singleton in its sample. At one of its ends the junction is not consistent with the germline gene, which may arise from a read error. This chain connects TRBV20-1 to TRBJ1-2; D gene unclear. The germline V gene encodes CDR1 DFQATT and CDR2 SNEGSKA (reference sequence). The CDR3 consists of 14 residues. The CDR3 DNA reads TGCAGTGCTAGAGGGAGGGAAGCTAACTATGGCTACATCTTC. Amino acid sequence: CSARGREANYGYIF.

This clonotype was observed a handful of times. This chain connects TRBV11-2 to TRBJ2-2; unclear D gene. The CDR3 is 15 amino acids. With 1 base removed from V and 5 bases from J, the gap between germline ends came to 11 bases. CDR1 and CDR2 (germline): SGHAT, FQNNGV. The CDR3 loop is CASSLVPLETGELFF. The CDR3 DNA reads as TGTGCCAGCAGCTTAGTCCCCCTTGAAACCGGGGAGCTGTTTTTT.

The rearrangement joins TRBV24-1 to TRBJ2-7; D is unresolved. This CDR3 spans 12 amino acids. Germline CDR1 KGHDR, CDR2 SFDVKD. Trimming shortened V by 4 bases and J by 5 bases, and 8 bases separated the two germline ends. In DNA form, the CDR3 reads TGTGCCACCAGTGACCCCCCCCACGAGCAGTACTTC. Amino acids: CATSDPPHEQYF.

This clonotype appeared a few times. The chain has TRBV5-4 and TRBJ2-2; TRBD2 might be the D (5 bases). The CDR3 length is 15 residues. Between the trimmed V and J ends, which lost 2 bases and 1 base, there was a span of 9 bases. Germline CDR1 SGHNT, CDR2 YYREEE (reference sequence). CDR3 in amino acids: CASSLVGRNTGELFF. The CDR3 DNA reads TGTGCCAGCAGCTTAGTAGGGAGGAACACCGGGGAGCTGTTTTTT. Filled out from reference TRBV5-4 and TRBJ2-2, the complete variable domain reads ETGVTQSPTHLIKTRGQQVTLRCSSQSGHNTVSWYQQALGQGPQFIFQYYREEENGRGNFPPRFSGLQFPNYSSELNVNALELDDSALYLCASSLVGRNTGELFFGEGSRLTVL.

This clonotype was observed a few times. In nucleotides, the CDR3 is TGCAGTGCTAGAGAGACTGGCGGGCGAAAACATCGGTACGAGCAGTACTTC. Its protein is CSARETGGRKHRYEQYF. The chain has TRBV20-1 and TRBJ2-7; tentative D call: TRBD2 (5 bases). The length of the CDR3 is 17 residues. V shed 0 bases and J shed 4 bases, with 22 bases lying between them. CDR1 DFQATT and CDR2 SNEGSKA come from the germline V gene (reference sequence).

V usage is TRBV5-4 and J usage is TRBJ2-1, with a tentative D call TRBD2 (7 bases). Per germline, CDR1 SGHNT and CDR2 YYREEE (reference sequence). The CDR3 is 16 amino acids. V gave up 3 bases and J gave up 12 bases, with 25 bases separating them. The CDR3 nucleotides read TGTGCCAGCAGCTCCCGTTGGGGGGGCGGGCATCGGGGGCAGTTCTTC. This codes for CASSSRWGGGHRGQFF.

The chain combines TRBV19 with TRBJ1-4; D is perhaps TRBD1 (6 bases). From germline, CDR1 is LNHDA and CDR2 SQIVND (reference sequence). V lost 6 bases, J lost 8 bases, and 22 bases lay in between. The CDR3 totals 16 residues. The CDR3 region has the DNA TGTGCCAGTAGCCAAGCCGGCGGGGGGCAGGAAGAAAAACTGTTTTTT. Translating it yields CASSQAGGGQEEKLFF.

In its sample, this clonotype was seen a few times. This chain connects TRBV18 to TRBJ2-3; a possible D gene is TRBD1 (6 bases). Germline-derived CDR1 and CDR2 are KGHSH and LQKENI. The V end lost 2 bases, the J end lost 5 bases, and 14 bases lay between the germline ends. This CDR3 has 15 amino acids. This CDR3 reads CASSPSTGQRDTQYF. The CDR3 DNA reads as TGTGCCAGCTCACCATCAACAGGGCAGAGAGATACGCAGTATTTT.

V is TRBV5-4 and J is TRBJ2-1; 8 bases match TRBD2. V was pared by 3 bases and J by 7 bases, with 9 bases of the junction left unmatched. This CDR3 has 15 amino acids. In germline, CDR1 is SGHNT, CDR2 YYREEE (reference sequence). The CDR3 loop is CASSSTAGGPNEQFF. The CDR3 DNA reads TGTGCCAGCAGCTCGACGGCGGGGGGCCCTAATGAGCAGTTCTTC.

The chain couples TRBV7-2 to TRBJ2-7; TRBD2 aligns across 11 bases. CDR1 is SGHTA and CDR2 is FQGNSA in the germline V gene. The V segment lost 5 bases and the J segment 5 bases; nucleotides outside the gene matches: 17. The CDR3 has 18 amino acids. DNA for the CDR3: TGTGCCAGCAGCCCCGTTTCCCCTCTAGCGGGAGGTTCCCACGAGCAGTACTTC. Its translation: CASSPVSPLAGGSHEQYF.

V is TRBV12-3 or TRBV12-4 and J is TRBJ1-4; no clear D gene. The CDR3 length is 14 residues. V lost 8 bases, J lost 5 bases, and 15 bases lay in between. CDR3 amino acids: CASSPLVENEKLFF. The CDR3 DNA is TGTGCCAGCTCCCCTCTTGTTGAGAATGAAAAACTGTTTTTT.

The chain uses TRBV10-2 and TRBJ2-2; tentatively, D is TRBD2 (5 bases). CDR1 WSHSY and CDR2 SAAADI come from the germline V gene. Trimming pared 3 bases from V and 7 bases from J, leaving 12 bases between. The CDR3 is 14 residues long. The CDR3, as DNA: TGCGCCAGCAGTGATCCCCCCCGGGGCGGGGAGCTGTTTTTT. Translation gives CASSDPPRGGELFF.

This chain connects TRBV10-3 to TRBJ2-3, with TRBD2 matching 8 bases. The germline gives CDR1 ENHRY, CDR2 SYGVKD. The CDR3 is 17 amino acids. V lost 0 bases and J lost 6; bases outside the gene matches: 11. The CDR3 region has the DNA TGTGCCATCAGTGAGTCAGTAGCGGGGTCAGGAAAGGATACGCAGTATTTT. As protein: CAISESVAGSGKDTQYF.

This clonotype was detected only a few times. The CDR3 reads CASTGRMNANTGELFF. CDR3 nucleotide sequence: TGTGCCAGTACGGGACGGATGAACGCGAACACCGGGGAGCTGTTTTTT. The rearrangement links TRBV19 to TRBJ2-2, with D perhaps given as TRBD1 or TRBD2 (5 bases each). V gave up 7 bases and J gave up 0 bases, with 15 bases separating them. This CDR3 region has 16 residues. Germline V gives CDR1 LNHDA, CDR2 SQIVND (reference sequence).

This clonotype is medium-sized (0.01 to 0.1%) within its sample. The chain couples TRBV20-1 to TRBJ1-5; D is undetermined. The length of the CDR3 is 12 residues. The germline V gene encodes CDR1 DFQATT and CDR2 SNEGSKA (reference sequence). The V end lost 2 bases, the J end lost 7 bases, and 9 bases lay between the germline ends. CDR3 region: CSARTGKQPQHF. For the CDR3, the DNA is TGCAGTGCTAGAACGGGTAAGCAGCCCCAGCATTTT.

As regards this clonotype: Germline and junction disagree at one end, which may indicate a read error. The chain recombines TRBV19 with TRBJ1-6; no reliable D call. Germline V gene lookup returns CDR1 LNHDA and CDR2 SQIVND (reference sequence). The CDR3 consists of 15 residues. Here the CDR3 DNA reads TGTGCCAGTAGTATAGCCGGAGCAATGGGTTCACTCCTCCACTTT. Translation gives CASSIAGAMGSLLHF.

The chain couples TRBV11-2 to TRBJ1-5; 7 bases are a match to TRBD1. The CDR3 is 16 residues long. Per germline, CDR1 SGHAT and CDR2 FQNNGV. V was clipped by 1 base and J by 3 bases; unmatched bases: 6. In DNA form, the CDR3 reads TGTGCCAGCAGCTTAGGACAAGGGGGCTTCAATCAGCCCCAGCATTTT. This gives the protein CASSLGQGGFNQPQHF.

This clonotype was counted only a few times. This chain connects TRBV12-3 or TRBV12-4 to TRBJ1-1, with D possibly being TRBD1 (6 bases). Trimming took 6 bases from V and 5 from J, leaving 16 bases between them. This CDR3 has 14 amino acids. CDR3 sequence: CASRVGGRVTEAFF. The CDR3 bases are TGTGCCAGCAGGGTAGGGGGGCGGGTGACTGAAGCTTTCTTT.

This clonotype was picked up a small number of times. The chain carries TRBV25-1 and TRBJ1-1, with 7 nucleotides matching TRBD1. CDR3 length equals 14 residues. J gave up 5 bases and V 4 bases, and 7 bases lay outside the gene matches. Germline loops: CDR1 MGHDK, CDR2 SYGVNS. In nucleotides, the CDR3 is TGTGCCAGCAGTGGACAGGGCCGCCAGACTGAAGCTTTCTTT. Protein: CASSGQGRQTEAFF.

The V call is TRBV12-3 or TRBV12-4, the J call TRBJ1-1; weak D call: TRBD1 (5 bases). V was pared by 4 bases and J by 1 base, with 19 bases between. The CDR3 is 17 residues long. The CDR3 nucleotides read TGTGCCAGCAGTTCACCAATGCGGGGGGTGAGGAACACTGAAGCTTTCTTT. Residues: CASSSPMRGVRNTEAFF.